The clone carrying this T cell receptor (beta chain) has just a few counts. Its specificity is not known. These data originate in a study of cytomegalovirus exposure and HLA in healthy donors. Whole-study results and caveats: Sequencing likely generated an artifact that appeared as a cluster of highly shared sequence variants. Later analysis identified 16,951 TCR beta sequences associated with HLA alleles, using a false discovery rate threshold of 0.05. Analyzed later, association rates of TCRs varied across HLA loci, with DRB1 most and HLA-C fewest.

The primer mix had 60 Vbeta and 13 Jbeta primers. Some clones are missing from TCRdb's copy, which holds only in-frame ones; the method was immunoSEQ multiplex PCR. The data hold almost 200,000 clones, with roughly 77% observed a single time. Germline values: CDR1 SQVTM, CDR2 ANQGSEA. With 4 bases clipped from V and 3 bases from J, the junction kept 2 bases outside the gene matches. CDR3 size: 14 residues. This TCR derives from a male donor in good health and CMV-seropositive. Sequenced material: PBMCs. The chain is built from TRBV29-1 and TRBJ2-3; 12 bases match TRBD2. The CDR3 region has the DNA TGCAGCGTTGGGACTAGCGGGAATACAGATACGCAGTATTTT. This gives the protein CSVGTSGNTDTQYF.